This entry lists 2 T cell receptor beta chains sequenced from one sample in a study of identical twins. TCRdb processed the 5' RACE reads anew with MiXCR; each CDR3 protein has one entry. The table has a few hundred thousand distinct CDR3 sequences, about 8.5% seen once. This sample was shared with a second study, whose subject was yellow fever vaccine responses in identical twins.

Specimen: CD8+ T cells sorted from blood. The receptors derive from a woman younger than 35 in good health.

The table lists this clonotype with a few counts. The rearrangement uses TRBV11-2 and TRBJ2-7; D remains unclear. The length of the CDR3 is 14 residues. V shed 1 base and J shed 3 bases, with 10 bases lying between them. Germline loops: CDR1 SGHAT, CDR2 FQNNGV. The DNA for the CDR3 is TGTGCCAGCAGCTTAGGAAGCTATGTCTACGAGCAGTACTTC. It encodes CASSLGSYVYEQYF.

The chain couples TRBV6-1 to TRBJ2-4; the D gene is possibly TRBD2 (5 bases). V gave up 3 bases and J gave up 3 bases, with 12 bases separating them. The germline V gene encodes CDR1 MNHNS and CDR2 SASEGT. The length of the CDR3 is 15 residues. The CDR3 region is CASSDEGWGKNIQYF. The CDR3 DNA follows: TGTGCCAGCAGTGACGAGGGCTGGGGCAAAAACATTCAGTACTTC.